The clone carrying this T cell receptor beta chain has just one count. The antigen is undetermined. These data belong to a study of Tregs in tolerant kidney transplant recipients. Broader study findings: This study did not directly address biological reproducibility. Nucleotide sequences could not be compared across some patients' samples due to primer changes.

Trimming left V 2 bases short and J 0 bases short, with 11 bases between. Looked up from germline, CDR1 is SGHRS and CDR2 is YFSETQ. The CDR3 has 16 amino acids. Thawed PBMCs were FACS-sorted into unstimulated CD4+CD25+CD127- regulatory T cells, CD4+CD25- non-regulatory cells, CD4 and CD8 cells. Regulatory T cells were sorted from thawed PBMCs rested overnight at 37°C with 200 IU/ml IL-2. Clones were read by immunoSEQ multiplex PCR, and TCRdb kept only the in-frame ones, dropping some. The sample has around 78,000 clones; approximately 90% are singletons. V is TRBV5-1 and J is TRBJ2-2; TRBD1 is a possible D gene (5 bases). The sequence was obtained from a human donor who received a combined kidney and bone marrow transplant. Here the sequenced sample was Tregs from blood, taken before the transplant. The CDR3 loop reads CASSLIRVANTGELFF. Here the CDR3 DNA reads TGCGCCAGCAGCTTAATCAGGGTGGCGAACACCGGGGAGCTGTTTTTT. The full variable domain, with the rest looked up from reference TRBV5-1 and TRBJ2-2, is KAGVTQTPRYLIKTRGQQVTLSCSPISGHRSVSWYQQTPGQGLQFLFEYFSETQRNKGNFPGRFSGRQFSNSRSEMNVSTLELGDSALYLCASSLIRVANTGELFFGEGSRLTVL.